This passage covers 4 T cell receptor beta chains from one sample sequenced in a study of blood T cell repertoires in COVID-19. The table came from immunoSEQ multiplex PCR; TCRdb's copy has only in-frame clones and leaves some out. Altogether some 41,000 clones are present, around 90% being singletons, with the ten largest covering about 9.1%. Sequencing input: peripheral blood. Receptor source: an elderly woman with active COVID-19.

This chain uses TRBV29-1 with TRBJ2-1; 10 nucleotides line up with TRBD1. The germline gives CDR1 SQVTM, CDR2 ANQGSEA. The CDR3 totals 15 residues. V was clipped by 4 bases and J by 5 bases; unmatched bases: 8. The CDR3 nucleotides are TGCAGCGTTGGACAGGGGGCGAGAGCTGACAATGAGCAGTTCTTC. Residues: CSVGQGARADNEQFF.

This chain connects TRBV9 to TRBJ1-5; 9 bases line up with TRBD1. The CDR3 totals 15 residues. CDR1 and CDR2 (germline): SGDLS, YYNGEE. Trimming at V came to 4 bases and at J to 3 bases, leaving 5 bases not matched to a gene. The CDR3 reads CASSTGTGTNQPQHF. As DNA, the CDR3 is TGTGCCAGCAGCACCGGGACAGGGACCAATCAGCCCCAGCATTTT.

This sequence joins TRBV5-4 and TRBJ2-1, with D perhaps matching TRBD1 (5 bases). CDR1 and CDR2 from the germline V gene are SGHNT and YYREEE (reference sequence). The CDR3 consists of 14 residues. The V end was cut by 0 bases, the J end by 10 bases, with 14 bases between. The CDR3 loop is CASSLAGRGREQFF. CDR3 DNA: TGTGCCAGCAGCTTGGCCGGTAGGGGAAGGGAGCAGTTCTTC.

The V and J genes are TRBV30 and TRBJ2-7; the D gene is possibly TRBD1 (6 bases). The CDR3 has 14 amino acids. Between the trimmed V and J ends, which lost 2 bases and 2 bases, there was a span of 13 bases. The germline gives CDR1 GTSNPN, CDR2 SVGIG (reference sequence). The CDR3 nucleotides read TGTGCCTGGAGTTCCGGGACACCAGCCTACGAGCAGTACTTC. It encodes CAWSSGTPAYEQYF. Using reference TRBV30 and TRBJ2-7 for the parts outside the CDR3, the full variable domain is SQTIHQWPATLVQPVGSPLSLECTVEGTSNPNLYWYRQAAGRGLQLLFYSVGIGQISSEVPQNLSASRPQDRQFILSSKKLLLSDSGFYLCAWSSGTPAYEQYFGPGTRLTVT.